These 27 T cell receptor beta chains originate from one sample sequenced in a study of neurological immune-mediated disorders. TCRdb used MiXCR to reprocess the 5' RACE reads, holding one entry per CDR3 protein. The profile shows tens of thousands of distinct CDR3 sequences, 11% of them singletons. The sequenced material came from CD4+ T cells from blood. Every receptor here comes from a woman between 25 and 40 years old with HTLV-1-associated myelopathy (HAM/TSP).

There are many counts of this clonotype. This clone may be a read error of a much larger clone one base away. V is TRBV6-7 and J is TRBJ2-6; 8 bases line up with TRBD1. TRBV6-7 is noted as an ORF with a role that remains uncertain. The CDR3 has 18 residues. For the CDR3, the DNA is TGTGCCAGCAGTACAGGTCGGGACAGGATTTCTGGGGCCAACGTCCCGACTTTC. Translation gives CASSTGRDRISGANVPTF.

There are many counts of this clonotype. The chain uses TRBV11-2 and TRBJ2-7, with D unclear. The germline CDR1 and CDR2 sequences are SGHAT and FQNNGV. The CDR3 runs to 15 residues. V was clipped by 1 base and J by 0 bases, with 10 bases between them. CDR3 residues: CASSLVIGYSYEQYF. As DNA, the CDR3 is TGTGCCAGCAGCTTAGTTATTGGTTACTCCTACGAGCAGTACTTC.

The chain joins TRBV7-3 to TRBJ2-2; D not resolved. This CDR3 region has 14 residues. Germline V gives CDR1 SGHTA, CDR2 FQGTGA. V was shortened by 3 bases and J by 0 bases, with 5 bases between the two germline ends. CDR3 residues: CASSFSPNTGELFF. The CDR3 coding sequence is TGTGCCAGCAGCTTCTCTCCGAACACCGGGGAGCTGTTTTTT. Complete variable domain (other parts from reference TRBV7-3 and TRBJ2-2): GAGVSQTPSNKVTEKGKYVELRCDPISGHTALYWYRQSLGQGPEFLIYFQGTGAADDSGLPNDRFFAVRPEGSVSTLKIQRTERGDSAVYLCASSFSPNTGELFFGEGSRLTVL.

This clonotype was recorded at least ten times. The gene calls are TRBV27 and TRBJ1-6; TRBD1 aligns across 7 bases. The CDR3 consists of 14 residues. V was pared by 3 bases and J by 10 bases, with 6 bases of the junction left unmatched. Looked up from germline, CDR1 is MNHEY and CDR2 is SMNVEV (reference sequence). CDR3 in DNA: TGTGCCAGCAGTTTCGACAGGGCAGGGTCACCCCTCCACTTT. This gives the protein CASSFDRAGSPLHF.

This clonotype was recorded many times. The chain carries TRBV20-1 and TRBJ1-2; D possibly corresponds to TRBD1 (6 bases). Between the trimmed V and J ends, which lost 2 bases and 7 bases, there was a span of 14 bases. CDR3 length equals 13 residues. Per the germline V gene, CDR1 is DFQATT and CDR2 is SNEGSKA (reference sequence). CDR3 bases: TGCAGTGCTAGATTGGAGCCAGGGGCTGGCTACACCTTC. Encoded protein: CSARLEPGAGYTF.

This clonotype was found many times. This chain uses TRBV29-1 with TRBJ2-7; TRBD1 matches 11 bases. V was clipped by 5 bases and J by 7 bases; unmatched bases: 4. Germline CDR1 reads SQVTM; CDR2 reads ANQGSEA. This CDR3 is built from 12 residues. As DNA, the CDR3 is TGCAGCGTTTGGACAGGGGGCAGGGAGCAGTACTTC. It translates to CSVWTGGREQYF.

This clonotype was counted ten times or more. The chain is built from TRBV9 and TRBJ2-1, with unresolved D. CDR1 and CDR2 (germline): SGDLS, YYNGEE. V gave up 0 bases and J gave up 12 bases, with 13 bases separating them. The CDR3 has 13 residues. This CDR3 is CASSVEESSWQFF. CDR3 bases: TGTGCCAGCAGCGTAGAGGAATCGAGTTGGCAGTTCTTC. Filled out from reference TRBV9 and TRBJ2-1, the complete variable domain reads DSGVTQTPKHLITATGQRVTLRCSPRSGDLSVYWYQQSLDQGLQFLIQYYNGEERAKGNILERFSAQQFPDLHSELNLSSLELGDSALYFCASSVEESSWQFFGPGTRLTVL.

This clonotype came up many times. This chain links TRBV20-1 with TRBJ2-4, with 7 bases fitting TRBD1. The CDR3 runs to 14 residues. With 6 bases clipped from V and 8 bases from J, the junction kept 13 bases outside the gene matches. Germline CDR1 is DFQATT and CDR2 is SNEGSKA (reference sequence). CDR3 loop: CSAKRGEGTDIQYF. CDR3 sequence (DNA): TGCAGTGCAAAGAGGGGAGAGGGGACAGACATTCAGTACTTC.

There are many counts of this clonotype. The chain employs TRBV20-1 and TRBJ2-2; TRBD2 agrees at 10 bases. Germline-derived CDR1 and CDR2 are DFQATT and SNEGSKA (reference sequence). Losses at the gene ends were 5 bases for V and 6 bases for J; bases not matched to a gene: 6. The CDR3 covers 14 residues. The CDR3 loop is CSAQRGGSSGELFF. DNA of the CDR3: TGCAGTGCTCAGCGGGGGGGCTCCTCCGGGGAGCTGTTTTTT.

This clonotype was seen at least ten times. V and J are TRBV20-1 and TRBJ2-5; D is unresolved. CDR3 size: 11 residues. CDR1 DFQATT and CDR2 SNEGSKA come from the germline V gene (reference sequence). Trimming took off 3 bases at V and 2 bases at J, with 4 bases between the two ends. CDR3 amino acids: CSASMQETQYF. The CDR3 nucleotides are TGCAGTGCTAGTATGCAAGAGACCCAGTACTTC.

This clonotype came up many times. The chain carries TRBV20-1 and TRBJ1-1, with TRBD1 matching over 7 bases. The germline CDR1 and CDR2 sequences are DFQATT and SNEGSKA (reference sequence). CDR3 size: 13 residues. J was trimmed by 6 bases and V by 4 bases; bases with no gene match: 8. CDR3 coding DNA: TGCAGTGCTACTCACGACAGGGTATCTGAAGCTTTCTTT. Translation gives CSATHDRVSEAFF.

In its sample, this clonotype was seen many times. V gene TRBV6-9 combines with J gene TRBJ1-2, with D unclear. The CDR3 spans 13 residues. Looked up from germline, CDR1 is MNHGY and CDR2 is SVAAGI. V was pared by 3 bases and J by 3 bases, with 8 bases between. In DNA form, the CDR3 reads TGTGCCAGCAGTTACCCGCGGTACTATGGCTACACCTTC. This codes for CASSYPRYYGYTF.

The sample holds many counts of this clonotype. J is TRBJ1-4 and V is TRBV10-3; TRBD1 aligns across 7 bases. The CDR3 runs to 15 residues. The J segment lost 10 bases and the V segment lost 4 bases, leaving 12 bases of the junction unmatched. Germline assignment: CDR1 ENHRY and CDR2 SYGVKD. This chain's CDR3 is CAISARQGPGGKLFF. CDR3 nucleotides: TGTGCCATCAGTGCCAGACAGGGCCCCGGCGGAAAACTGTTTTTT.

This clonotype was seen repeatedly, ten times or more. The chain has TRBV12-3 or TRBV12-4 and TRBJ1-2; TRBD1 matches 11 bases. The ends lost 2 bases at V and 7 bases at J; junction bases unmatched: 3. The CDR3 runs to 14 residues. CDR3 residues: CASSLSGQGVGYTF. CDR3 coding DNA: TGTGCCAGCAGTTTATCGGGACAGGGGGTTGGCTACACCTTC.

This clonotype was found many times. This sequence joins TRBV20-1 and TRBJ1-5; 7 bases line up with TRBD1. J gave up 1 base and V 4 bases, and 1 base lay outside the gene matches. CDR1 is DFQATT, CDR2 SNEGSKA, per germline (reference sequence). This CDR3 has 13 amino acids. In nucleotides, the CDR3 is TGCAGTGCTAAGGACAGGAGCAATCAGCCCCAGCATTTT. Protein sequence: CSAKDRSNQPQHF.

This clonotype was recorded at least ten times. The CDR3 loop is CASSWDRGNEQYF. The CDR3 bases are TGCGCCAGCAGCTGGGACAGGGGGAACGAGCAGTACTTC. The gene calls are TRBV5-1 and TRBJ2-7; the match to TRBD1 covers 11 bases. Unmatched junction bases numbered 1, after V lost 3 bases and J lost 5 bases. The germline V gene encodes CDR1 SGHRS and CDR2 YFSETQ. The CDR3 covers 13 residues.

This clonotype was counted many times. The chain is built from TRBV10-3 and TRBJ2-7, with D perhaps TRBD2 (5 bases). V lost 3 bases and J lost 0, with 21 bases in between. Germline CDR1 is ENHRY and CDR2 is SYGVKD. This CDR3 comprises 18 residues. This chain's CDR3 is CAISEVSSLPAGSYEQYF. The CDR3 coding sequence is TGTGCCATCAGTGAAGTGTCCTCCCTACCGGCGGGCTCCTACGAGCAGTACTTC.

In its sample, this clonotype was seen many times. This sequence joins TRBV5-1 and TRBJ2-1; 9 bases are shared with TRBD2. V shed 3 bases and J 7 bases; nucleotides not matched to a gene: 8. Germline CDR1 SGHRS, CDR2 YFSETQ. The CDR3 loop spans 15 amino acids. The CDR3, as DNA: TGCGCCAGCAGCTCCAGCGGGGGGCTAGTAAATGAGCAGTTCTTC. It yields the protein CASSSSGGLVNEQFF. The full variable domain, in which reference TRBV5-1 and TRBJ2-1 provide the parts outside the CDR3, is KAGVTQTPRYLIKTRGQQVTLSCSPISGHRSVSWYQQTPGQGLQFLFEYFSETQRNKGNFPGRFSGRQFSNSRSEMNVSTLELGDSALYLCASSSSGGLVNEQFFGPGTRLTVL.

This clonotype was recorded at least ten times. The chain recombines TRBV20-1 with TRBJ2-7, with 13 bases matching TRBD2. J lost 3 bases, V lost 5 bases, and 4 bases had no gene match. CDR3 length: 14 amino acids. Germline V gives CDR1 DFQATT, CDR2 SNEGSKA (reference sequence). The CDR3 here is CSAEGLAGIYEQYF. The CDR3 DNA follows: TGCAGTGCTGAGGGACTAGCGGGGATCTACGAGCAGTACTTC.

This clonotype has at least ten counts. V usage is TRBV6-6 and J usage is TRBJ1-5; D is unresolved. Germline V lookup: CDR1 MNHNY, CDR2 SVGAGI (reference sequence). The CDR3 sequence is 15 residues long. The V end was cut by 2 bases, the J end by 3 bases, with 11 bases between. The chain's CDR3 is CASSYPDGSNQPQHF. The CDR3 nucleotides read TGTGCCAGCAGTTACCCGGACGGTTCCAATCAGCCCCAGCATTTT.

This clonotype was picked up many times. The chain joins TRBV2 to TRBJ2-1, with 11 bases fitting TRBD2. The CDR3 has 15 amino acids. In germline, CDR1 is SNHLY, CDR2 FYNNEI. Trimming removed 7 bases from V and 8 bases from J; junction bases left unmatched: 10. CDR3 sequence: CASTVRTSGLDEQFF. The DNA of the CDR3 is TGTGCCAGCACCGTAAGGACTAGCGGGCTCGATGAGCAGTTCTTC.

This clonotype was seen at least ten times. The genes are TRBV7-8 and TRBJ1-5; 12 positions match TRBD1. V trimming: 5 bases; J trimming: 6 bases; junction bases outside the gene matches: 8. This CDR3 is 16 amino acids long. CDR1 is SGHVS, CDR2 FQNEAQ, per germline. The CDR3 reads CASSEQGQGARQPQHF. In DNA form, the CDR3 reads TGTGCCAGCAGCGAACAGGGACAGGGGGCGCGTCAGCCCCAGCATTTT.

This clonotype was counted at least ten times. The gene calls are TRBV7-8 and TRBJ1-2; maybe TRBD1 (6 bases). The CDR3 extends over 17 amino acids. Trimming removed 5 bases at V and 4 bases at J, with 23 bases between. The V gene's germline CDR1 is SGHVS and CDR2 FQNEAQ. CDR3 sequence reads: CASSPKRGGADFYGYTF. The CDR3 DNA reads as TGTGCCAGCAGCCCGAAACGAGGGGGGGCTGACTTCTATGGCTACACCTTC.

This clonotype occurred many times. This chain joins TRBV7-9 and TRBJ2-1; tentatively, D is TRBD2 (5 bases). The CDR3 length is 14 residues. Trimming left V 5 bases short and J 6 bases short, with 14 bases between. CDR1 SEHNR and CDR2 FQNEAQ come from the germline V gene (reference sequence). In DNA form, the CDR3 reads TGTGCCAGCAGCCCCGGACTGAGCGGCAATGAGCAGTTCTTC. Protein: CASSPGLSGNEQFF.

Many counts were recorded for this clonotype. The chain is built from TRBV12-3 or TRBV12-4 and TRBJ1-1; 8 bases are a match to TRBD1. The CDR3 loop spans 14 amino acids. V was pared by 3 bases and J by 1 base, with 1 base of the junction left unmatched. As DNA, the CDR3 is TGTGCCAGCAGTTTCGGACAGGGGAACACTGAAGCTTTCTTT. Translating it yields CASSFGQGNTEAFF.

This clonotype occurred many times. The chain employs TRBV7-9 and TRBJ2-7; 9 positions agree with TRBD1. V lost 0 bases and J lost 0; bases outside the gene matches: 3. Germline V gives CDR1 SEHNR, CDR2 FQNEAQ (reference sequence). This CDR3 is built from 16 residues. The CDR3 loop reads CASSLAGTGTSYEQYF. DNA for the CDR3: TGTGCCAGCAGCTTAGCCGGGACAGGGACCTCCTACGAGCAGTACTTC.

This clonotype was counted ten times or more. The chain couples TRBV3-1 to TRBJ2-5; a weak D match, TRBD2 (5 bases). Germline V lookup: CDR1 LGHDT, CDR2 YNNKEL (reference sequence). The CDR3 runs 15 residues. V gave up 4 bases and J gave up 5 bases, with 17 bases separating them. The CDR3 region is CASSRLGASGETQYF. The CDR3 DNA reads as TGTGCCAGCAGCCGCCTCGGAGCATCGGGGGAGACCCAGTACTTC.